This T cell receptor beta chain comes out of a study of T cells in Graves' hyperthyroidism and ophthalmopathy. Together with thyroid ultrasound, orbital computed tomography, serum thyroxine and TRAb, clinical symptoms were used for diagnoses. As for this clonotype: An end of the junction differs from the germline gene, which may be a read error.

This CDR3 comprises 14 residues. Germline V gene data show CDR1 as SNHLY and CDR2 as FYNNEI. Amplification of TCR beta CDR3 regions used RNA as the template. The HTBI primer set served for first-round RT-PCR of the TCR CDR3. TCRdb processed the multiplex PCR reads anew with MiXCR; each CDR3 protein has one entry. This table holds 540,000 or so distinct CDR3 sequences, about half found once. The sample comprised peripheral blood or thyroid tissue (not recorded which). The J gene is TRBJ1-5, the V gene TRBV2; D call uncertain. This clonotype originated in an adult woman with Graves' disease, either hyperthyroidism or ophthalmopathy (not recorded which). The CDR3 loop reads CATSGPLEVWPQHF. CDR3 coding DNA: TGTGCCACCAGTGGCCCCCTGGAGGTTTGGCCCCAGCATTTT.